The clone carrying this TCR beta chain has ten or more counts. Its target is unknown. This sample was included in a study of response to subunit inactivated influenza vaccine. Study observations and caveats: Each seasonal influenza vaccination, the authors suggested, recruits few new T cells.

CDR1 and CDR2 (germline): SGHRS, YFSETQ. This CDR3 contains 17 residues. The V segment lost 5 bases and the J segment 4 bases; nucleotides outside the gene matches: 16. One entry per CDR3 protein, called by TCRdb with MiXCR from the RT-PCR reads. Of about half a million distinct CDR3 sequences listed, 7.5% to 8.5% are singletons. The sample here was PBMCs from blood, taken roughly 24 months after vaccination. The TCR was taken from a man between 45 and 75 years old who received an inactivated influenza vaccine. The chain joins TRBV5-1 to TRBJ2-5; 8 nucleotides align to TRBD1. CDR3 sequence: CASSKNPTGEIGETQYF. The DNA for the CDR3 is TGCGCCAGCAGTAAAAACCCGACAGGGGAGATTGGAGAGACCCAGTACTTC.